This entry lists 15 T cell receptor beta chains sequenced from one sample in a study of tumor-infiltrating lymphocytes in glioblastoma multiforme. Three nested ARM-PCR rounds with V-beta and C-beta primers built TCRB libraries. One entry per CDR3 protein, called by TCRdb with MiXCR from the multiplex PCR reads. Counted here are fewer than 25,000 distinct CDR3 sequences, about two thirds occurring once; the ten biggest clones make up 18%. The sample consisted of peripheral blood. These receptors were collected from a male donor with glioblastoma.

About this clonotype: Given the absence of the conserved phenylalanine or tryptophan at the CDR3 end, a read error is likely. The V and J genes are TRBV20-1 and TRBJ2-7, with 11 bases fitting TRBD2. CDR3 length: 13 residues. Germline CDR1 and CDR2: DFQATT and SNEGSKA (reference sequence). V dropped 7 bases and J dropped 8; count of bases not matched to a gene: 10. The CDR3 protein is CSVHTSGRSKQYS. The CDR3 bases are TGCAGTGTCCATACTAGCGGGAGATCTAAGCAGTACTCC.

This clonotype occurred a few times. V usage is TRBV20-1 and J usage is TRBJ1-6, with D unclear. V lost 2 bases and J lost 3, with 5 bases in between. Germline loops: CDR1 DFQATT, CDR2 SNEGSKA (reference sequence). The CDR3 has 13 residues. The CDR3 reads CSARQNYNSPLHF. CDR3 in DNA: TGCAGTGCTAGACAGAACTATAATTCACCCCTCCACTTT.

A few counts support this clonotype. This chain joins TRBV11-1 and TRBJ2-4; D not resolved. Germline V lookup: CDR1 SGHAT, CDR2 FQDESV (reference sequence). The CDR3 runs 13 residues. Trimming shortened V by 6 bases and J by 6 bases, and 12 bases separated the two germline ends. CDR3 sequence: CASSLGPPNIQYF. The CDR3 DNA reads TGTGCCAGCAGTCTGGGCCCTCCAAACATTCAGTACTTC.

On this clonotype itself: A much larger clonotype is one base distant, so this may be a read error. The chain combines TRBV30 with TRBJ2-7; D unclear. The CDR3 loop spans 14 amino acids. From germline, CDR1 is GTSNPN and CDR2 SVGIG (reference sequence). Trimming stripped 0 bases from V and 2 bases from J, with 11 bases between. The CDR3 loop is CAWSVNAWPYEQYF. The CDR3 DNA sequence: TGTGCCTGGAGTGTAAACGCATGGCCCTACGAGCAGTACTTC.

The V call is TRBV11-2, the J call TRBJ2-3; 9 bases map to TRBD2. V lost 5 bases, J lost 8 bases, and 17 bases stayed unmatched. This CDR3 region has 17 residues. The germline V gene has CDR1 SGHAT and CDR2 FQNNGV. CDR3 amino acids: CASSGRTSVRALSTQYF. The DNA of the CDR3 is TGTGCCAGCAGCGGGAGGACTAGCGTGAGGGCCTTGAGTACGCAGTATTTT.

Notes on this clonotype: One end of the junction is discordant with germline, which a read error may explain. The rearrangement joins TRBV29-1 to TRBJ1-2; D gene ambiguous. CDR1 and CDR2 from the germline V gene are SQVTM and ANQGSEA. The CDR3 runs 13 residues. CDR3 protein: CNVEERAPYGYTF. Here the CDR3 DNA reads TGCAACGTTGAAGAACGGGCTCCCTATGGCTACACCTTC. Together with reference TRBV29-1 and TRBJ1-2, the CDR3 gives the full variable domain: SAVISQKPSRDICQRGTSLTIQCQVDSQVTMMFWYRQQPGQSLTLIATANQGSEATYESGFVIDKFPISRPNLTFSTLTVSNMSPEDSSIYLCNVEERAPYGYTFGSGTRLTVV.

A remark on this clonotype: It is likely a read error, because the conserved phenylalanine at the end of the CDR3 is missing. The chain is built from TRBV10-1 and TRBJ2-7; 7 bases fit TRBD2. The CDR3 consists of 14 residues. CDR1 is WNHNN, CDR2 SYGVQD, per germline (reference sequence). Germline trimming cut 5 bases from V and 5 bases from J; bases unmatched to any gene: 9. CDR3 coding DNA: TGCGCCAGCAGTCCCTCTCTAGCGGTAAACGAGCAGTACCTC. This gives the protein CASSPSLAVNEQYL.

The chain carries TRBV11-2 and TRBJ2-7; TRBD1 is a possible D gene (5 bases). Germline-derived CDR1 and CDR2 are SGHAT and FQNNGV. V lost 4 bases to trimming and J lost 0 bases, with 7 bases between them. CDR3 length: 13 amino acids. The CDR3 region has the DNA TGTGCCAGCAGCTACGACAGCTCCTACGAGCAGTACTTC. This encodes CASSYDSSYEQYF.

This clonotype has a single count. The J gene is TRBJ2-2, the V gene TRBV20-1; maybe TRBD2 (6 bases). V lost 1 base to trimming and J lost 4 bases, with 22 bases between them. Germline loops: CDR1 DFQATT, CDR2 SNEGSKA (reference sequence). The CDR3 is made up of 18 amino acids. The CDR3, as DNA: TGCAGTGCTAGAGTCGGGGCGAGCGGGTCAAAGGGCACCGGGGAGCTGTTTTTT. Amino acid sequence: CSARVGASGSKGTGELFF.

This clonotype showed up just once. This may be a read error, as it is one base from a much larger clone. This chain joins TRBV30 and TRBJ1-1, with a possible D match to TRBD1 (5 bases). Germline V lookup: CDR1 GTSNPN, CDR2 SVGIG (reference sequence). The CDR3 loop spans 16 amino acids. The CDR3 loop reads CAWSPPHSLKDTGAFF. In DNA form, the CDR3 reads TGTGCCTGGAGTCCTCCTCACAGCCTAAAGGACACTGGAGCTTTCTTT.

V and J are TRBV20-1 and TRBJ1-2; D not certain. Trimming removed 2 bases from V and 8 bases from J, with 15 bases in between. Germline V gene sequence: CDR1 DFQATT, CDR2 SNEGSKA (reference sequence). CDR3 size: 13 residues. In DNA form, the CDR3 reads TGCAGTGCTAGAATCCCCTCGGGAATGGGCTACACCTTC. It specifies CSARIPSGMGYTF.

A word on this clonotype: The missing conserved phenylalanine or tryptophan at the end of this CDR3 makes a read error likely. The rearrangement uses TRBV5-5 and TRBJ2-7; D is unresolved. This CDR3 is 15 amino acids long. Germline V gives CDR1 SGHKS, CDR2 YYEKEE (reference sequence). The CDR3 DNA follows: TGTGCCAGCAGCCGTATGAGCGACCTCTCCTACGATCAGTACTCC. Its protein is CASSRMSDLSYDQYS.

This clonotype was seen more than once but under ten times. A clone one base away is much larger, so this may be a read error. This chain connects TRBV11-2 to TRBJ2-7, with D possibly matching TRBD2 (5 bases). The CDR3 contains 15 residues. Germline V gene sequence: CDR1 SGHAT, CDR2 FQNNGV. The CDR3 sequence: CASSFSSLALYEQHF. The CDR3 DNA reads TGTGCCAGCAGCTTCTCTAGCCTAGCACTATACGAGCAGCACTTC.

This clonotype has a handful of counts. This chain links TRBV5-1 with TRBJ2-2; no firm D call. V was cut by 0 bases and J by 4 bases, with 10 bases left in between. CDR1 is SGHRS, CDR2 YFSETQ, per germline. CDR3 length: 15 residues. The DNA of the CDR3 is TGCGCCAGCAGCTTGGTGGTTGCTGGCACCGGGGAGCTGTTTTTT. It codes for CASSLVVAGTGELFF. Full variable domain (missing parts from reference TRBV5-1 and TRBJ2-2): KAGVTQTPRYLIKTRGQQVTLSCSPISGHRSVSWYQQTPGQGLQFLFEYFSETQRNKGNFPGRFSGRQFSNSRSEMNVSTLELGDSALYLCASSLVVAGTGELFFGEGSRLTVL.

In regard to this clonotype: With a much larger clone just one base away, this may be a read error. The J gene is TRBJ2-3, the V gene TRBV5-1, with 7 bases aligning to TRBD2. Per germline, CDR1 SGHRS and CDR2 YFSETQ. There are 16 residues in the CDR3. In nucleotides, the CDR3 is TGCGCCAGCAGCCGACTCGGAGCGGGATTATCAGATACGGAGTATTTT. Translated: CASSRLGAGLSDTEYF.